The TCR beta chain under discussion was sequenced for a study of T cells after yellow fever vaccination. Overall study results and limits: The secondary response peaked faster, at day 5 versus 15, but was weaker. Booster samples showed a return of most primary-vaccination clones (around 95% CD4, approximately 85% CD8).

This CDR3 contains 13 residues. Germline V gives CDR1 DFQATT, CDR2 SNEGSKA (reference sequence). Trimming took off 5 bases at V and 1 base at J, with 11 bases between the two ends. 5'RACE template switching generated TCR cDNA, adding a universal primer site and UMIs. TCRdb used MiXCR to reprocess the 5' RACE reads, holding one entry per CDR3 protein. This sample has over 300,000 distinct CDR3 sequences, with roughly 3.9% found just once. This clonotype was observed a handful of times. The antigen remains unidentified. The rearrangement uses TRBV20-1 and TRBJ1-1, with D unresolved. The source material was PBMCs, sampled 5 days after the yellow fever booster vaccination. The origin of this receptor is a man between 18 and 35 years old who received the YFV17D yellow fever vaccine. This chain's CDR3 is CSAPAAQNTEAFF. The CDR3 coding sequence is TGCAGTGCTCCCGCCGCCCAGAACACTGAAGCTTTCTTT.